This entry lists 27 T cell receptor beta chains sequenced from one sample in a study of T-cell memory formation after mild COVID-19. MiXCR, applied by TCRdb to the 5' RACE reads, yields one record per CDR3 protein. The table lists about 440,000 distinct CDR3 sequences, around 19% of them singletons. The sequenced sample consisted of PBMCs or a T cell subset sorted from them (not recorded which). The origin of the receptors is an adult woman who had mild COVID-19 (a few samples of this study predate the infection). Cell type and time point are not known.

The rearrangement links TRBV7-9 to TRBJ1-2, with 10 bases matching TRBD1. CDR3 size: 15 residues. Looked up from germline, CDR1 is SEHNR and CDR2 is FQNEAQ (reference sequence). The V segment lost 6 bases and the J segment 4 bases; nucleotides outside the gene matches: 8. The CDR3 DNA reads TGTGCCAGCAGTACCGGGACAGGGGTTTTCTATGGCTACACCTTC. Translation: CASSTGTGVFYGYTF.

This chain links TRBV6-1 with TRBJ1-1; TRBD1 aligns across 10 bases. The CDR3 is 15 residues long. CDR1 and CDR2 (germline): MNHNS, SASEGT. V lost 5 bases, J lost 7 bases, and 10 bases stayed unmatched. CDR3 bases: TGTGCCAGCAGTAATCTCCTGACAGGGGGCATTGAAGCTTTCTTT. This codes for CASSNLLTGGIEAFF.

The rearrangement uses TRBV12-3 or TRBV12-4 and TRBJ1-5, with D perhaps TRBD1 (6 bases). The CDR3 loop spans 13 amino acids. Trimming removed 5 bases from V and 7 bases from J, with 12 bases in between. Here the CDR3 DNA reads TGTGCCAGCAGTCCCTCGGGGGCCCAGCCCCAGCATTTT. Its protein product is CASSPSGAQPQHF.

This sequence joins TRBV12-3 or TRBV12-4 and TRBJ1-5; TRBD1 aligns across 7 bases. The V gene end was trimmed by 3 bases and the J gene end by 5 bases; junction bases not matched to a gene: 4. There are 14 residues in the CDR3. The CDR3 bases are TGTGCCAGCAGTTTGACAGGGATGGATCAGCCCCAGCATTTT. This translates into CASSLTGMDQPQHF.

This clonotype appeared many times. The chain joins TRBV24-1 to TRBJ2-3, with D possibly being TRBD1 or TRBD2 (5 bases each). Germline values: CDR1 KGHDR, CDR2 SFDVKD. This CDR3 comprises 15 residues. Deletions cut 3 bases from V and 3 bases from J, with 12 bases between. CDR3 nucleotides: TGTGCCACCAGTGATCAGGGAGAAGGGACAGATACGCAGTATTTT. The encoded protein is CATSDQGEGTDTQYF.

This clonotype was seen more than once but under ten times. The chain couples TRBV30 to TRBJ1-6; no clear D. Germline V CDR1 and CDR2: GTSNPN, SVGIG (reference sequence). This CDR3 spans 14 amino acids. Deletions cut 0 bases from V and 10 bases from J, with 13 bases between. CDR3 region: CAWSVPGLKSPLHF. CDR3 DNA: TGTGCCTGGAGTGTACCAGGTTTGAAATCACCCCTCCACTTT.

The chain is built from TRBV7-2 and TRBJ1-2; tentative D call: TRBD1 (6 bases). The CDR3 spans 17 residues. Germline V CDR1 and CDR2: SGHTA, FQGNSA. Trimming removed 2 bases at V and 3 bases at J, with 19 bases between. This CDR3 is CASSLLGYRAGYYGYTF. The CDR3, as DNA: TGTGCCAGCAGCTTATTGGGCTACAGGGCGGGCTACTATGGCTACACCTTC.

This sequence joins TRBV30 and TRBJ1-2; D might be TRBD1 (5 bases). With 2 bases removed from V and 1 base from J, the gap between germline ends came to 5 bases. Per the germline V gene, CDR1 is GTSNPN and CDR2 is SVGIG (reference sequence). The CDR3 is made up of 12 amino acids. This CDR3 reads CAWSRGNYGYTF. Written as DNA, the CDR3 is TGTGCCTGGAGTAGGGGTAACTATGGCTACACCTTC.

This clonotype was seen more than once but under ten times. The rearrangement joins TRBV19 to TRBJ1-1; tentative D call: TRBD1 (5 bases). Trimming removed 6 bases at V and 12 bases at J, with 23 bases between. CDR3 length: 14 residues. Germline V gives CDR1 LNHDA, CDR2 SQIVND (reference sequence). The CDR3 nucleotides read TGTGCCAGTAGCCGAATGGGGGGGATGGACGCTACTTTCTTT. Translated, it gives CASSRMGGMDATFF.

The V and J genes are TRBV12-3 or TRBV12-4 and TRBJ2-1, with TRBD2 as a possible D gene (6 bases). Trimming removed 5 bases at V and 10 bases at J, with 12 bases between. CDR3 length: 12 amino acids. The DNA of the CDR3 is TGTGCCAGCAGTAGAGGGGAGGAGGAGCAGTTCTTC. Its protein product is CASSRGEEEQFF.

This rearrangement joins TRBV5-1 to TRBJ2-3; D may correspond to TRBD1 or TRBD2 (5 bases each). Germline V gene lookup returns CDR1 SGHRS and CDR2 YFSETQ. V lost 4 bases, J lost 5 bases, and 8 bases lay in between. The CDR3 has 12 residues. CDR3 nucleotide sequence: TGCGCCAGCAGCCGGGACCAAGATACGCAGTATTTT. Protein: CASSRDQDTQYF.

This clonotype was observed a few times. The chain is built from TRBV15 and TRBJ2-3; 11 positions agree with TRBD2. This CDR3 has 17 amino acids. Losses at the gene ends were 0 bases for V and 3 bases for J; bases not matched to a gene: 5. Looked up from germline, CDR1 is LNHNV and CDR2 is YYDKDF (reference sequence). CDR3 DNA: TGTGCCACCAGCAGAGATGGGAGACTAGCGGGGACAGATACGCAGTATTTT. It translates to CATSRDGRLAGTDTQYF. The full variable domain, in which reference TRBV15 and TRBJ2-3 provide the parts outside the CDR3, is DAMVIQNPRYQVTQFGKPVTLSCSQTLNHNVMYWYQQKSSQAPKLLFHYYDKDFNNEADTPDNFQSRRPNTSFCFLDIRSPGLGDTAMYLCATSRDGRLAGTDTQYFGPGTRLTVL.

This clonotype was found a few times. This CDR3 is CASSSPWTGYSEQYF. For the CDR3, the DNA is TGCGCCAGCAGCTCACCTTGGACAGGGTATTCCGAGCAGTACTTC. The chain is built from TRBV5-1 and TRBJ2-7; TRBD1 agrees at 8 bases. The CDR3 totals 15 residues. Germline CDR1 is SGHRS and CDR2 is YFSETQ. The V gene end was trimmed by 3 bases and the J gene end by 6 bases; junction bases not matched to a gene: 11.

The sample holds a few counts of this clonotype. The chain recombines TRBV18 with TRBJ1-4; possible D gene TRBD1, 5 bases. Looked up from germline, CDR1 is KGHSH and CDR2 is LQKENI. This CDR3 region has 15 residues. V lost 3 bases and J lost 8, with 16 bases in between. The CDR3 DNA reads as TGTGCCAGCTCACCGGTACGAGAGAGGGGAGAAAAACTGTTTTTT. It codes for CASSPVRERGEKLFF.

This clonotype showed up just a few times. The chain has TRBV6-6 and TRBJ1-4; maybe TRBD1 (5 bases). CDR1 MNHNY and CDR2 SVGAGI come from the germline V gene (reference sequence). The V gene lost 0 bases and the J gene lost 8 bases, with 16 bases spanning the gap. CDR3 length: 16 amino acids. This chain's CDR3 is CASSYSISGTREKLFF. The CDR3 region has the DNA TGTGCCAGCAGTTACTCAATCTCGGGGACCCGGGAAAAACTGTTTTTT.

This clonotype showed up just a few times. V gene TRBV5-5 combines with J gene TRBJ2-7; D call uncertain. CDR3 length equals 15 residues. V shed 5 bases and J shed 0 bases, with 15 bases lying between them. Germline assignment: CDR1 SGHKS and CDR2 YYEKEE (reference sequence). The CDR3, as DNA: TGTGCCAGCAGTCTGGCCTATGGCAGCTCCTACGAGCAGTACTTC. Residues: CASSLAYGSSYEQYF.

In its sample, this clonotype was seen a few times. V gene TRBV4-2 combines with J gene TRBJ2-3, with 7 bases identical to TRBD2. Germline loops: CDR1 LGHNA, CDR2 YNFKEQ. The CDR3 runs to 15 residues. The trim removed 3 bases at V and 1 base at J, leaving 4 bases unmatched. CDR3 loop: CASSQASGGTDTQYF. The CDR3 region has the DNA TGTGCCAGCAGCCAGGCTAGCGGAGGCACAGATACGCAGTATTTT.

The chain recombines TRBV7-7 with TRBJ2-2; 7 bases are shared with TRBD1. Looked up from germline, CDR1 is SSHAT and CDR2 is FNYEAQ (reference sequence). Germline trimming cut 2 bases from V and 7 bases from J; bases unmatched to any gene: 1. This CDR3 is 13 amino acids long. In DNA form, the CDR3 reads TGTGCCAGCAGCTTATGGACAGGCGGGGAGCTGTTTTTT. It yields the protein CASSLWTGGELFF. Combining the CDR3 with reference TRBV7-7 and TRBJ2-2 gives the whole variable domain GAGVSQSPRYKVTKRGQDVTLRCDPISSHATLYWYQQALGQGPEFLTYFNYEAQPDKSGLPSDRFSAERPEGSISTLTIQRTEQRDSAMYRCASSLWTGGELFFGEGSRLTVL.

The chain couples TRBV10-3 to TRBJ2-4, with 8 bases lining up with TRBD2. V dropped 2 bases and J dropped 0; count of bases not matched to a gene: 3. The CDR3 has 16 residues. Germline loops: CDR1 ENHRY, CDR2 SYGVKD. CDR3 bases: TGTGCCATCAGTGAGCCGGGGGGGGCAGCCAAAAACATTCAGTACTTC. It is translated as CAISEPGGAAKNIQYF.

This chain uses TRBV12-3 or TRBV12-4 with TRBJ1-2; D is perhaps TRBD1 (5 bases). The CDR3 is 13 amino acids. The V and J ends lost 5 bases and 6 bases respectively, with 13 bases between them. The DNA of the CDR3 is TGTGCCAGCAGTCCCGGGACCCGGGATGGCTACACCTTC. Residues: CASSPGTRDGYTF.

This clonotype has just a few counts. The V call is TRBV6-2 or TRBV6-3, the J call TRBJ1-5; TRBD1 is a possible D gene (5 bases). The germline V gene has CDR1 MNHEY and CDR2 SVGEGT. This CDR3 region has 15 residues. V gave up 4 bases and J gave up 4 bases, with 14 bases separating them. The DNA for the CDR3 is TGTGCCAGCAGTTGGGGACCAGGAGGGAATCAGCCCCAGCATTTT. It translates to CASSWGPGGNQPQHF.

The CDR3 bases are TGTGCCAGCAGTTTATTCGTCGTGCAAAGGAGGGGAGGGGGCACAGATACGCAGTATTTT. Translation: CASSLFVVQRRGGGTDTQYF. V is TRBV27 and J is TRBJ2-3; 7 nucleotides agree with TRBD2. The trim removed 1 base at V and 1 base at J, leaving 17 bases unmatched. The CDR3 is 20 residues long. In germline, CDR1 is MNHEY, CDR2 SMNVEV (reference sequence).

This clonotype has ten or more counts. This chain connects TRBV6-5 to TRBJ1-1; possible D gene TRBD1, 6 bases. Germline CDR1 and CDR2: MNHEY and SVGAGI. The V end lost 1 base, the J end lost 2 bases, and 8 bases lay between the germline ends. The CDR3 covers 14 residues. CDR3: CASSYLQGNTEAFF. In DNA, the CDR3 is TGTGCCAGCAGTTACTTACAGGGAAACACTGAAGCTTTCTTT.

This clonotype was seen more than once but under ten times. V is TRBV5-1 and J is TRBJ2-3, with 9 positions matching TRBD1. CDR3 length equals 16 residues. V lost 4 bases, J lost 0 bases, and 6 bases stayed unmatched. CDR1 is SGHRS, CDR2 YFSETQ, per germline. CDR3 in DNA: TGCGCCAGCAGCGACGGACAGGGGATCAGCACAGATACGCAGTATTTT. It translates to CASSDGQGISTDTQYF.

This clonotype has only a few counts. The chain combines TRBV2 with TRBJ2-5, with TRBD2 matching 7 bases. Germline V gene sequence: CDR1 SNHLY, CDR2 FYNNEI. CDR3 size: 15 residues. The V and J ends lost 6 bases and 3 bases, in that order; junction bases with no gene match: 10. CDR3: CASRDPSGEKETQYF. CDR3 in DNA: TGTGCCAGCAGGGACCCTAGCGGAGAGAAAGAGACCCAGTACTTC.

The chain combines TRBV7-9 with TRBJ2-1; D uncertain. CDR1 is SEHNR and CDR2 is FQNEAQ in the germline V gene (reference sequence). The germline V and J ends were trimmed by 1 base and 9 bases, with 10 bases remaining between them. This CDR3 has 13 amino acids. In DNA form, the CDR3 reads TGTGCCAGCAGCTTAGTGGTTCGTGGTGAGCAGTTCTTC. This encodes CASSLVVRGEQFF.

The CDR3 spells CATSRDSTGNEQFF. The CDR3 nucleotides are TGTGCCACCAGCAGAGATTCTACCGGGAATGAGCAGTTCTTC. This chain connects TRBV15 to TRBJ2-1; D remains ambiguous. CDR1 and CDR2 (germline): LNHNV, YYDKDF (reference sequence). Trimming took 0 bases from V and 7 from J, leaving 10 bases between them. This CDR3 comprises 14 residues.